This note documents a single TCR beta chain sequence. Its antigen has not been determined. The sample holds no much larger clone one base away, and base qualities are not on file. The immunoSEQ Assay at Adaptive Biotechnologies was used to immunosequence TCRbeta CDR3 regions from the extracted DNA. From the authors' description of their analysis: To measure the absolute abundance of each unique TCRbeta CDR3, the sequences were collapsed and filtered. Clonality was calculated as 1 minus Pielou's evenness, using only productive in-frame rearrangements. Regional overlap was evaluated by tracking the top 100 nucleotide rearrangements across paired samples, and paired versus unrelated samples were compared using the Morisita index. The immunoSEQ Rearrangement Details tool was used to assess convergence of nucleotide rearrangements onto identical amino acid sequences. In TCRdb, the immuneACCESS table is reduced to in-frame sequences with V and J assigned. These tables do not hold every clone; where another copy was compared, an unresolved V gene accounts for under half, and the others remain unexplained. That table furnishes V, J and clone size, whereas the DNA furnished D and trimming. The sample yields some 4,400 clones; 50% to 60% were counted once. The ten largest clones capture approximately 14% of the sample.

The archived tumor blocks came from patients who had not received neoadjuvant therapy before resection. In the preserved-tissue arm, the study used 30 or so surgical resection samples taken from approximately 25 pancreatic ductal adenocarcinoma patients who had not previously been treated. DNA for the resection arm was extracted from ten 5-micron curls of FFPE tumor cut next to the multiplex immunohistochemistry slide. The sample belongs to a study of CXCR4 blockade with PD-1 therapy in pancreatic cancer (dated by TCRdb to about 2019). Background on the whole study: The study analyzed resected pancreatic ductal adenocarcinoma using multiplex immunohistochemistry and TCRbeta immunosequencing, along with ex vivo slice culture to test PD-1 and CXCR4 blockade. To look at intratumoral heterogeneity, the researchers TCR-sequenced two geographically distinct regions from each of about six tumors. Overall results and qualifications from the work: Clonal expansion was observed in tumors, with a mean productive clonality of around 0.13 compared with roughly 0.051 in healthy blood, but no correlation between clonality and survival was found. Because only TCRbeta chains were sequenced, true antigen-specificity overlap among the convergent dominant clones remained unconfirmed, awaiting paired alpha-beta single-cell sequencing. A strong correlation was found between the frequency of an amino acid clone and the number of distinct nucleotide rearrangements encoding that clone, which suggests convergent selection driven by common tumor antigens.

The sequence was collected from a human donor with pancreatic ductal adenocarcinoma. The sample comprised tumor tissue.

The CDR3 reads as follows: CAIDVLSRQGAPNTEAFF. The DNA sequence is TGTGCCATCGATGTATTGTCCCGACAGGGCGCTCCGAACACTGAAGCTTTCTTT. This chain joins TRBV6-8 to TRBJ1-1; 7 junctional bases match TRBD1. From the germline V gene, CDR1 is MNHGY and CDR2 is SAAAGT. The CDR3 sequence holds 18 residues, the cysteine and phenylalanine included. The sequence is cut down to CDR3 DNA, 54 bases in frame from base 1. Trimming takes 10 bases off V and 1 base off J; junction bases not matched to a gene: 21.